A single sample is the source of the 3 T cell receptor beta chains below, sequenced in a study of blood T cell repertoires in COVID-19. Libraries were prepared by immunoSEQ multiplex PCR; TCRdb keeps only in-frame clonotypes and omits some of them. The sample lists hundreds of thousands of clones; around 91% were seen once. The sequenced sample consisted of PBMCs or T cells enriched from blood (not recorded which). These receptors came from a woman in her 40s who had recovered from COVID-19.

J is TRBJ2-3 and V is TRBV7-9; a weak D match, TRBD1 (5 bases). Trimming shortened V by 4 bases and J by 3 bases, and 17 bases separated the two germline ends. The CDR3 covers 16 residues. Germline CDR1 reads SEHNR; CDR2 reads FQNEAQ (reference sequence). The CDR3 loop reads CASSSLLGAGTDTQYF. Here the CDR3 DNA reads TGTGCCAGCAGCTCTTTATTAGGGGCAGGGACAGATACGCAGTATTTT.

The chain has TRBV2 and TRBJ1-1, with TRBD1 as a possible D gene (6 bases). V lost 4 bases to trimming and J lost 1 base, with 10 bases between them. Germline CDR1 is SNHLY and CDR2 is FYNNEI. The CDR3 has 14 amino acids. CDR3 sequence: CASSAGQKNTEAFF. DNA for the CDR3: TGTGCCAGCAGTGCTGGACAGAAGAACACTGAAGCTTTCTTT.

This chain uses TRBV19 with TRBJ1-5; 8 bases align to TRBD1. CDR1 is LNHDA, CDR2 SQIVND, per germline (reference sequence). This CDR3 is 14 amino acids long. In DNA form, the CDR3 reads TGTGCTGCCGGACAGGGTTTGGGCAATCAGCCCCAGCATTTT. It encodes CAAGQGLGNQPQHF.